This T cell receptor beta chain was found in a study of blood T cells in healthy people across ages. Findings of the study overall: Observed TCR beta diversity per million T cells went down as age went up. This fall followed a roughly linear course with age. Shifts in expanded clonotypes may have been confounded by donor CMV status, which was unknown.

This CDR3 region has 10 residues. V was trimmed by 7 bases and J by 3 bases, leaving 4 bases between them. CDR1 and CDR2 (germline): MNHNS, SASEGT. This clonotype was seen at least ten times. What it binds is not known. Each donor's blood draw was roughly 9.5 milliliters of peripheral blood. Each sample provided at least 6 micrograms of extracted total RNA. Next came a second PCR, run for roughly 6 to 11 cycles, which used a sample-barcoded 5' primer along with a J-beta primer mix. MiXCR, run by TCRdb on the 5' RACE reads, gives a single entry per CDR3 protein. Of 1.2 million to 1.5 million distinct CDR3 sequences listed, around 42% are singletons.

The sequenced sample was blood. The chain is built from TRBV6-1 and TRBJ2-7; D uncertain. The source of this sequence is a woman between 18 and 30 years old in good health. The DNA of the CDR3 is TGTGCCAGCAAAAGCTACGAGCAGTACTTC. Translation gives CASKSYEQYF.